Following are 16 T cell receptor beta chains from one sample sequenced in a study of shared clonotypes between healthy human individuals. Assay: immunoSEQ multiplex PCR; the TCRdb copy retains only in-frame clones and omits some. The table shows 1,400,000 or so clones, with 98% occurring only once. The specimen was naive CD4+ T cells sorted from blood. Subset denoted: CD45RA+ positively selected. Receptors originate from a man aged 30-40 years in good health.

The chain couples TRBV30 to TRBJ2-1; the D is unclear. The CDR3 covers 14 residues. The germline V gene has CDR1 GTSNPN and CDR2 SVGIG (reference sequence). Trimming left V 2 bases short and J 2 bases short, with 10 bases between. Written as DNA, the CDR3 is TGTGCCTGGAGTCAGATGGGAACCTACAATGAGCAGTTCTTC. Protein: CAWSQMGTYNEQFF.

J is TRBJ2-5 and V is TRBV7-8, with D uncertain. CDR3 length equals 14 residues. Germline CDR1 and CDR2: SGHVS and FQNEAQ. The V end was cut by 2 bases, the J end by 1 base, with 8 bases between. Here the CDR3 DNA reads TGTGCCAGCAGCTTAAGGTCACTCCAAGAGACCCAGTACTTC. This translates into CASSLRSLQETQYF.

The CDR3 bases are TGTGCCAGCAGCTTAGTTCCCCACGAACCGGGGGGGCGCTTGGGGACCCAGTACTTC. The encoded protein is CASSLVPHEPGGRLGTQYF. The chain is built from TRBV11-2 and TRBJ2-5, with 8 bases identical to TRBD2. CDR1 is SGHAT, CDR2 FQNNGV, per germline. This CDR3 is 19 amino acids long. V gave up 1 base and J gave up 7 bases; unmatched junction bases: 20.

The chain is built from TRBV9 and TRBJ2-2; 14 bases map to TRBD2. CDR1 is SGDLS, CDR2 YYNGEE, per germline. CDR3 length equals 20 residues. J was trimmed by 1 base and V by 4 bases; bases with no gene match: 12. The CDR3 sequence is CASSPQPGLAGARNTGELFF. CDR3 coding DNA: TGTGCCAGCAGCCCTCAACCGGGACTAGCGGGAGCGAGGAACACCGGGGAGCTGTTTTTT.

This chain connects TRBV25-1 to TRBJ2-3; D remains ambiguous. CDR1 and CDR2 (germline): MGHDK, SYGVNS. The CDR3 loop spans 15 amino acids. The germline V and J ends were trimmed by 2 bases and 2 bases, with 11 bases remaining between them. The CDR3 DNA is TGTGCCAGCAGTGAACCCTCCGGCGCCACAGATACGCAGTATTTT. Translating gives CASSEPSGATDTQYF.

This chain links TRBV27 with TRBJ2-7; weak D call: TRBD2 (6 bases). Trimming took 5 bases from V and 3 from J, leaving 17 bases between them. CDR1 is MNHEY, CDR2 SMNVEV, per germline (reference sequence). The CDR3 has 15 amino acids. The CDR3 region is CASSPPGLPRYEQYF. The CDR3 nucleotides read TGTGCCAGCAGTCCGCCGGGACTCCCCCGCTACGAGCAGTACTTC.

The chain uses TRBV18 and TRBJ2-5; 9 bases are shared with TRBD1. V gave up 8 bases and J gave up 4 bases; unmatched junction bases: 11. CDR3 size: 15 residues. Germline V gives CDR1 KGHSH, CDR2 LQKENI. As DNA, the CDR3 is TGTGCCAGCACGCCACCGGGACAGGGACGAGAGACCCAGTACTTC. Protein: CASTPPGQGRETQYF. The complete variable domain, with remaining parts taken from reference TRBV18 and TRBJ2-5, reads NAGVMQNPRHLVRRRGQEARLRCSPMKGHSHVYWYRQLPEEGLKFMVYLQKENIIDESGMPKERFSAEFPKEGPSILRIQQVVRGDSAAYFCASTPPGQGRETQYFGPGTRLLVL.

This clone was recorded once. This sequence joins TRBV11-2 and TRBJ2-1; 7 bases align to TRBD2. Trimming took 1 base from V and 11 from J; bases not matched to a gene: 11. CDR1 and CDR2 (germline): SGHAT, FQNNGV. The CDR3 loop spans 15 amino acids. CDR3 bases: TGTGCCAGCAGCTTAGTGTCGTCCGGGACTAACAAGCAGTTCTTC. As protein: CASSLVSSGTNKQFF.

The CDR3 DNA follows: TGTGCCAGCAGTTTAACGACAGTGGATCAGCCCCAGCATTTT. As protein: CASSLTTVDQPQHF. This chain connects TRBV28 to TRBJ1-5; D perhaps matches TRBD1 (5 bases). V shed 2 bases and J shed 5 bases, with 10 bases lying between them. This CDR3 comprises 14 residues. CDR1 is MDHEN and CDR2 is SYDVKM in the germline V gene.

The genes are TRBV27 and TRBJ2-7; perhaps TRBD2 as D (6 bases). Trimming removed 3 bases from V and 5 bases from J, with 14 bases in between. Germline V gives CDR1 MNHEY, CDR2 SMNVEV (reference sequence). CDR3 length: 14 residues. Written as DNA, the CDR3 is TGTGCCAGCAGTTTGGGCGGAGGGTGGGACGAGCAGTACTTC. Residues: CASSLGGGWDEQYF.

As regards this clone: The same CDR3 can be traced to other DNA sequences in this sample. In DNA form, the CDR3 reads TGTGCCAGCAGTTTATCGGGCACCGGGGAGCTGTTTTTT. Translation: CASSLSGTGELFF. The chain has TRBV27 and TRBJ2-2; no firm D call. CDR3 size: 13 residues. Germline V gene sequence: CDR1 MNHEY, CDR2 SMNVEV (reference sequence). V was shortened by 0 bases and J by 4 bases, with 3 bases between the two germline ends.

In its sample, this clone was seen once. This rearrangement joins TRBV5-4 to TRBJ1-1, with D possibly TRBD1 on 5 matching bases. V lost 0 bases to trimming and J lost 1 base, with 7 bases between them. There are 14 residues in the CDR3. From germline, CDR1 is SGHNT and CDR2 YYREEE (reference sequence). As DNA, the CDR3 is TGTGCCAGCAGCTTGGGACAGACGAACACTGAAGCTTTCTTT. This gives the protein CASSLGQTNTEAFF.

Remarks on this clone: This sample also contains other DNA sequences that code for the same CDR3. The chain has TRBV9 and TRBJ2-7; TRBD1 agrees at 9 bases. The germline V gene encodes CDR1 SGDLS and CDR2 YYNGEE. The CDR3 length is 14 residues. With 5 bases clipped from V and 1 base from J, the junction kept 4 bases outside the gene matches. The CDR3 nucleotides are TGTGCCAGCAGTCGGACAGGGGCGTCCTACGAGCAGTACTTC. This gives the protein CASSRTGASYEQYF.

The J gene is TRBJ1-1, the V gene TRBV6-9; D is undetermined. Per germline, CDR1 MNHGY and CDR2 SVAAGI. V was clipped by 3 bases and J by 6 bases, with 14 bases between them. This CDR3 has 14 amino acids. CDR3 protein: CASSYSTGISEAFF. CDR3 nucleotides: TGTGCCAGCAGTTACTCAACGGGAATCTCTGAAGCTTTCTTT.

This chain joins TRBV28 and TRBJ1-2; D ambiguous. Trimming shortened V by 4 bases and J by 9 bases, and 18 bases separated the two germline ends. CDR1 MDHEN and CDR2 SYDVKM come from the germline V gene. The CDR3 sequence is 14 residues long. CDR3 in amino acids: CASSSIPTKFRYTF. The CDR3 DNA follows: TGTGCCAGCAGTTCAATCCCAACGAAATTTCGCTACACCTTC.

This chain uses TRBV15 with TRBJ1-2; D remains ambiguous. The CDR3 runs 14 residues. In germline, CDR1 is LNHNV, CDR2 YYDKDF (reference sequence). Trimming took 0 bases from V and 8 from J, leaving 13 bases between them. Here the CDR3 DNA reads TGTGCCACCAGCAGAGATGTGGGTTCTCGCGGCTACACCTTC. This gives the protein CATSRDVGSRGYTF.